This entry lists 16 T cell receptor beta chains sequenced from one sample in a study of cytotoxic CD8 clonotypes in ibrutinib-treated CLL (dated by TCRdb to the early 2020s). According to the study, the label for this sample's time point signals: approximately eleven months on ibrutinib. Receptors were amplified or captured by the immunoSEQ multiplex PCR assay. Here the immuneACCESS table is served through TCRdb, limited to in-frame sequences with V and J called. Missing clones are a known gap in these copies; in checked studies unresolved V genes cover under half, and the rest lacks a known reason. The sample table shows roughly 220,000 clones, and nearly 80% are seen once. The ten biggest clones cover more than 9.5% of the sample. Sequenced material: PBMCs, taken after 12 months of ibrutinib treatment. The source of these receptors is a human donor with chronic lymphocytic leukemia.

The genes are TRBV4-1 and TRBJ2-5; D unclear. CDR1 and CDR2 (germline): MGHRA, YSYEKL. Trimming removed 1 base at V and 5 bases at J, with 8 bases between. CDR3 length: 13 amino acids. This CDR3 reads CASSQGLVETQYF. The CDR3 coding sequence is TGCGCCAGCAGCCAAGGTCTAGTGGAGACCCAGTACTTC.

This chain joins TRBV6-5 and TRBJ1-2; 9 positions match TRBD1. The trim removed 7 bases at V and 1 base at J, leaving 4 bases unmatched. Germline-derived CDR1 and CDR2 are MNHEY and SVGAGI. The length of the CDR3 is 14 residues. DNA for the CDR3: TGTGCCAGCACCCAGACAGGGGGTAACTATGGCTACACCTTC. Its translation is CASTQTGGNYGYTF.

The chain links TRBV6-6 to TRBJ1-2, with unresolved D. Germline CDR1 reads MNHNY; CDR2 reads SVGAGI (reference sequence). The ends were cut back, 2 bases at V and 10 bases at J, with 8 bases in the middle. The CDR3 runs to 11 residues. The chain's CDR3 is CASSYEAYYTF. The CDR3 region has the DNA TGTGCCAGCAGTTACGAGGCCTACTACACCTTC.

V and J are TRBV7-8 and TRBJ1-2; 8 positions match TRBD1. Germline CDR1 and CDR2: SGHVS and FQNEAQ. CDR3 size: 14 residues. V trimming: 6 bases; J trimming: 3 bases; junction bases outside the gene matches: 6. The DNA of the CDR3 is TGTGCCAGCAGGACAGGGGTAGACGACTATGGCTACACCTTC. This translates into CASRTGVDDYGYTF.

In this sample, this clone turned up many times. The rearrangement joins TRBV2 to TRBJ2-2, with D uncertain. Trimming cost V 6 bases and J 0 bases, with 5 bases left between them. This CDR3 contains 13 residues. CDR1 is SNHLY and CDR2 is FYNNEI in the germline V gene. This CDR3 reads CASRVPNTGELFF. DNA of the CDR3: TGTGCCAGCAGGGTACCGAACACCGGGGAGCTGTTTTTT.

This clone was seen only once. V is TRBV7-2 and J is TRBJ2-1; possible D gene TRBD2, 5 bases. In germline, CDR1 is SGHTA, CDR2 FQGNSA. The CDR3 runs 14 residues. V was pared by 1 base and J by 8 bases, with 12 bases between. The chain's CDR3 is CASSLGPSPYEQFF. The CDR3 bases are TGTGCCAGCAGCTTAGGACCTAGCCCTTATGAGCAGTTCTTC. Using reference TRBV7-2 and TRBJ2-1 for the parts outside the CDR3, the full variable domain is GAGVSQSPSNKVTEKGKDVELRCDPISGHTALYWYRQSLGQGLEFLIYFQGNSAPDKSGLPSDRFSAERTGGSVSTLTIQRTQQEDSAVYLCASSLGPSPYEQFFGPGTRLTVL.

The J gene is TRBJ2-1, the V gene TRBV6-6; 9 bases line up with TRBD2. Germline CDR1 and CDR2: MNHNY and SVGAGI (reference sequence). Unmatched junction bases numbered 16, after V lost 10 bases and J lost 9 bases. This CDR3 region has 15 residues. The CDR3 coding sequence is TGTGCCACCCTCTCCGGGACTAGCCCTCGGCGTGAGCAGTTCTTC. Protein: CATLSGTSPRREQFF.

The chain joins TRBV5-1 to TRBJ2-7, with TRBD1 as a possible D gene (7 bases). Germline values: CDR1 SGHRS, CDR2 YFSETQ. CDR3 length: 14 residues. V was shortened by 6 bases and J by 6 bases, with 19 bases between the two germline ends. CDR3 DNA: TGCGCCAGCAATCCCTCGGGCGGGACAGTCGAGCAGTACTTC. Translated: CASNPSGGTVEQYF.

This chain joins TRBV14 and TRBJ2-3; 7 bases are shared with TRBD2. The germline CDR1 and CDR2 sequences are SGHDN and FVKESK. This CDR3 is built from 14 residues. V gave up 4 bases and J gave up 5 bases; unmatched junction bases: 6. The CDR3 sequence: CASSLAGAGDTQYF. The CDR3 coding sequence is TGTGCCAGCAGCCTCGCGGGAGCGGGAGATACGCAGTATTTT.

CDR3 region: CASSFTGGEYEQYF. The CDR3 DNA reads TGCGCCAGCAGCTTTACAGGGGGCGAATACGAGCAGTACTTC. The chain carries TRBV5-1 and TRBJ2-7, with 9 bases that match TRBD1. J lost 4 bases, V lost 2 bases, and 4 bases had no gene match. The germline V gene has CDR1 SGHRS and CDR2 YFSETQ. The CDR3 runs 14 residues.

J is TRBJ2-3 and V is TRBV9, with 8 bases aligning to TRBD1. Germline V lookup: CDR1 SGDLS, CDR2 YYNGEE. V was clipped by 4 bases and J by 2 bases; unmatched bases: 6. This CDR3 comprises 15 residues. CDR3 sequence (DNA): TGTGCCAGCAGCCGCACAGGGGGTATCACAGATACGCAGTATTTT. Translating it yields CASSRTGGITDTQYF.

This sequence joins TRBV15 and TRBJ1-2; 8 bases are a match to TRBD1. With 7 bases clipped from V and 8 bases from J, the junction kept 6 bases outside the gene matches. CDR1 LNHNV and CDR2 YYDKDF come from the germline V gene (reference sequence). This CDR3 has 12 amino acids. For the CDR3, the DNA is TGTGCCACCAATCCAGGGGGCGGCGGCTACACCTTC. As protein: CATNPGGGGYTF.

The V call is TRBV29-1, the J call TRBJ2-2; possible D gene TRBD1, 6 bases. Germline lookup yields CDR1 SQVTM and CDR2 ANQGSEA. The CDR3 sequence is 15 residues long. The V gene lost 5 bases and the J gene lost 6 bases, with 19 bases spanning the gap. The CDR3 DNA reads TGCAGCGTTATGACAGGAACGATAGTGGCCGGGGAGCTGTTTTTT. Translation: CSVMTGTIVAGELFF.

J is TRBJ1-1 and V is TRBV6-6; D gene ambiguous. Deletions cut 0 bases from V and 0 bases from J, with 8 bases between. CDR1 is MNHNY and CDR2 is SVGAGI in the germline V gene (reference sequence). The CDR3 contains 15 residues. For the CDR3, the DNA is TGTGCCAGCAGTTACTCAGGCAGCCTGAACACTGAAGCTTTCTTT. Residues: CASSYSGSLNTEAFF.

CDR3 amino acids: CASRLTSGGTDTQYF. The CDR3 DNA follows: TGTGCCAGCAGACTTACTAGCGGGGGCACAGATACGCAGTATTTT. The rearrangement uses TRBV4-2 and TRBJ2-3; 10 bases are shared with TRBD2. This CDR3 has 15 amino acids. J lost 1 base, V lost 6 bases, and 4 bases had no gene match. The germline CDR1 and CDR2 sequences are LGHNA and YNFKEQ.

J is TRBJ2-3 and V is TRBV7-6, with TRBD1 matching 8 bases. This CDR3 spans 15 amino acids. Germline trimming cut 2 bases from V and 7 bases from J; bases unmatched to any gene: 8. Germline CDR1 SGHVS, CDR2 FNYEAQ. The CDR3: CASSLQPGGRNTQYF. The CDR3 DNA sequence: TGTGCCAGCAGCTTACAGCCAGGGGGCAGAAATACGCAGTATTTT.